This T cell receptor beta chain appears in the sequencing data of a study of neurological immune-mediated disorders. Study summary: The multiple sclerosis group of approximately 35 included approximately 30 relapsing-remitting and 3 secondary progressive patients. Study-level results: CDR3 amino acid sequences of expanded clones were not shared across subjects, a result suggesting private repertoires in all groups.

V trimming: 2 bases; J trimming: 12 bases; junction bases outside the gene matches: 8. This CDR3 spans 13 amino acids. CDR1 SGHTA and CDR2 FQGNSA come from the germline V gene. The cDNA came from 5'RACE with 10-nucleotide random UMIs. Every sequencing run gave over 200 million TCR-beta sequences, taken from 15-18 subjects. TCRdb re-called the 5' RACE reads through MiXCR, storing one row per CDR3 protein. The data contain roughly 76,000 distinct CDR3 sequences, around 3% of them singletons. This clonotype has a count of ten or more. Its antigen is still unknown. This receptor was taken from a woman between 45 and 60 years old with multiple sclerosis. J is TRBJ1-1 and V is TRBV7-2, with 8 bases identical to TRBD1. What was sequenced was PBMCs. The CDR3 here is CASSLSRQGRTFF. Here the CDR3 DNA reads TGTGCCAGCAGCTTAAGCCGACAGGGGAGGACTTTCTTT.